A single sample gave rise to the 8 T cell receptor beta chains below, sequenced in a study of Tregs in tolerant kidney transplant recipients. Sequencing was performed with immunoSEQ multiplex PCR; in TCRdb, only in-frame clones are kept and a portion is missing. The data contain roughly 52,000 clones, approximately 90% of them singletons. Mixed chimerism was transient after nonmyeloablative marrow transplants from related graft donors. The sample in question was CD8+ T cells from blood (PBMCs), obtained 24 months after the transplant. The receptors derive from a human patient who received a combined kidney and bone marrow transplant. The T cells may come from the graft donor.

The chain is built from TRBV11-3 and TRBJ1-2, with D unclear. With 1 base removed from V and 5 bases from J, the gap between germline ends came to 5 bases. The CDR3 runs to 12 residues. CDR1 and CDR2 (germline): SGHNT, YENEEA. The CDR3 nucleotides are TGTGCCAGCAGCTTAGCCACATATGGCTACACCTTC. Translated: CASSLATYGYTF.

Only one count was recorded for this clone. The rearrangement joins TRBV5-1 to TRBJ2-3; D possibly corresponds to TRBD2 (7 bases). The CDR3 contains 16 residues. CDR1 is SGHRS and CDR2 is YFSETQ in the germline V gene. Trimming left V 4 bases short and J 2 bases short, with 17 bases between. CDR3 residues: CASSPMGRGATDTQYF. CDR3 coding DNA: TGCGCCAGCAGCCCAATGGGCCGGGGGGCCACAGATACGCAGTATTTT. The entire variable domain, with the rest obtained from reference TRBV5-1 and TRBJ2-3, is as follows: KAGVTQTPRYLIKTRGQQVTLSCSPISGHRSVSWYQQTPGQGLQFLFEYFSETQRNKGNFPGRFSGRQFSNSRSEMNVSTLELGDSALYLCASSPMGRGATDTQYFGPGTRLTVL.

DNA for the CDR3: TGTGCCAGCCGCCGACAGGGTTCGACAGATACGCAGTATTTT. It specifies CASRRQGSTDTQYF. V and J are TRBV27 and TRBJ2-3; 7 positions match TRBD1. Germline V gene data show CDR1 as MNHEY and CDR2 as SMNVEV (reference sequence). V lost 8 bases to trimming and J lost 3 bases; unmatched junction nucleotides: 8. This CDR3 is 14 amino acids long.

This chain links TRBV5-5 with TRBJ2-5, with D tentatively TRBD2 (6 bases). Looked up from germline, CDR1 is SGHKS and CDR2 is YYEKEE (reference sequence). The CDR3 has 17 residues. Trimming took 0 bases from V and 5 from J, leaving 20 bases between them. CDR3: CASSLVGLAGNGETQYF. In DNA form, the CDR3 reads TGTGCCAGCAGCTTGGTTGGATTGGCGGGGAATGGGGAGACCCAGTACTTC.

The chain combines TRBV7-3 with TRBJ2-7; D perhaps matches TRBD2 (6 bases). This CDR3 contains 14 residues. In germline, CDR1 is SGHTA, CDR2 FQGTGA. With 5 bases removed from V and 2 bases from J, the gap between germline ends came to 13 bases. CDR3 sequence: CASSQGGGAYEQYF. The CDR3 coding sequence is TGTGCCAGCAGCCAAGGAGGCGGGGCCTACGAGCAGTACTTC.

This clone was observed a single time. CDR3 region: CATSSDRWNTEAFF. CDR3 in DNA: TGTGCCACCAGCAGCGACAGGTGGAACACTGAAGCTTTCTTT. This sequence joins TRBV15 and TRBJ1-1; a weak D match, TRBD1 (6 bases). This CDR3 contains 14 residues. Trimming removed 3 bases from V and 1 base from J, with 9 bases in between. Germline CDR1 reads LNHNV; CDR2 reads YYDKDF (reference sequence).

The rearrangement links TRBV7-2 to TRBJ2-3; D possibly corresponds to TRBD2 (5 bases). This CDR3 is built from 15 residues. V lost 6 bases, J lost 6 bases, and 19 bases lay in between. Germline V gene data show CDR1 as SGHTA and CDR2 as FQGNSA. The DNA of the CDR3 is TGTGCCAGCAGTTTAACTAGTTGGATTTCGGATACGCAGTATTTT. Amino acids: CASSLTSWISDTQYF.

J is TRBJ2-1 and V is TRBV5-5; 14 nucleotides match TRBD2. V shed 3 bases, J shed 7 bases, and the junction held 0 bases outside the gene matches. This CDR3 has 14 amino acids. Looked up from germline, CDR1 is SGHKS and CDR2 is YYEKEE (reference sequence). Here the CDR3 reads CASSWTSGGNEQFF. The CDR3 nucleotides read TGTGCCAGCAGCTGGACTAGCGGGGGGAATGAGCAGTTCTTC.